In its sample, the clone carrying this T cell receptor beta chain was seen many times. No antigen is known for it. TCR cDNA, made by 5'RACE template switching, carried an added universal primer site and UMIs. Using its own MiXCR run on the 5' RACE reads, TCRdb lists one record per CDR3 protein. The sample records roughly 110,000 distinct CDR3 sequences, under 9% being singletons. The data were taken from a study of T cells after yellow fever vaccination. About the study: Any fraction with a low cell number was prepared using SMART-Seq v4 Ultra Low Input.

General observations from the study: Post-booster samples contained most primary-vaccination clones (more than 95% CD4, approximately 88% CD8). Some clonotypes were seen in both the CD4 and the CD8 compartments. These made up a small share and likely arose from convergent recombination.

The CDR3 runs to 15 residues. From germline, CDR1 is LGHNA and CDR2 YSLEER. V gave up 1 base and J gave up 10 bases, with 17 bases separating them. The specimen was CD8+ T cells sorted from PBMCs, collected 45 days after the yellow fever booster vaccination. This chain connects TRBV4-3 to TRBJ2-1; D perhaps matches TRBD2 (5 bases). This clonotype was obtained from a man aged 25 to 40 who received the YFV17D yellow fever vaccine. CDR3 amino acids: CASSQALASRREQFF. As DNA, the CDR3 is TGCGCCAGCAGCCAAGCTCTGGCTAGCAGAAGAGAGCAGTTCTTC.